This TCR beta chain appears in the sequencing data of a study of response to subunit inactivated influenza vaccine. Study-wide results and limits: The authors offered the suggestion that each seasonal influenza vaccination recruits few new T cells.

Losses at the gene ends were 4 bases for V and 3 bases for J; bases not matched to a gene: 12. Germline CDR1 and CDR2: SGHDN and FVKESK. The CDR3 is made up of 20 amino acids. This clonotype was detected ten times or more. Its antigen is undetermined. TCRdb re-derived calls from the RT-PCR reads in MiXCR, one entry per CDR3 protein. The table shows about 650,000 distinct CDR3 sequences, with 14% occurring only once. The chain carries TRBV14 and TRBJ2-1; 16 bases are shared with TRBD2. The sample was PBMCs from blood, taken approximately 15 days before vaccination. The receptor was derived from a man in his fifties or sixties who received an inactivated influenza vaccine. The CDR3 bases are TGTGCCAGCAGCCCTGGGTTTGGGACTAGCGGGGGGGCCATCTACAATGAGCAGTTCTTC. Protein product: CASSPGFGTSGGAIYNEQFF.